The clone carrying this T cell receptor beta chain was recorded many times. The target antigen is unknown. CDR1 and CDR2 (germline): KGHDR, SFDVKD. The CDR3 has 11 amino acids. V was cut by 4 bases and J by 5 bases, with 2 bases left in between. This sample was taken from a study of T cells in Graves' hyperthyroidism and ophthalmopathy. Regions amplified from RNA transcripts were the TCR beta CDR3 regions. First-round RT-PCR targeting the TCR CDR3 was performed with the HTBI primer set. TCRdb analysed the multiplex PCR reads with MiXCR anew, one entry per CDR3 protein. This table holds roughly 500,000 distinct CDR3 sequences, approximately 14% found once. Study-wide results and limits: Ophthalmopathy was model-predicted a median around 6.1 months pre-onset.

V and J are TRBV24-1 and TRBJ2-1; D is uncertain. The sample consisted of blood. This TCR came from a woman aged 25 to 39 with Graves' hyperthyroidism that later progressed to Graves' ophthalmopathy. This chain's CDR3 is CATSEDNEQFF. CDR3 nucleotide sequence: TGTGCCACCAGTGAGGACAATGAGCAGTTCTTC.